This T cell receptor beta chain originates from a study of cytomegalovirus exposure and HLA in healthy donors. Overall study context: Samples from HLA-typed donors yielded about 80 million unique TCRs in an early data release.

In the PCR, 60 Vbeta and 13 Jbeta primers were used. Clones were sequenced by immunoSEQ multiplex PCR, and TCRdb holds only the in-frame ones, with some missing. The sample contains approximately 200,000 clones, about four fifths of which appear only once. Study-level points and caveats: Cytomegalovirus-associated status was assigned to more than 150 TCR beta chains.

This CDR3 has 14 residues. Trimming cost V 2 bases and J 5 bases; bases outside gene matches: 4. The V gene's germline CDR1 is SGHRS and CDR2 YFSETQ. Note on this clone: Its antigen is not known.

The chain has TRBV5-1 and TRBJ1-5; 7 nucleotides align to TRBD1. The receptor's source is a boy aged 5-17 years in good health and CMV-seronegative. Sequencing was done on a sample of PBMCs. CDR3 sequence: CASSLGTADQPQHF. The CDR3 DNA reads TGCGCCAGCAGCTTAGGGACAGCGGATCAGCCCCAGCATTTT.